The T cell receptor beta chain described here comes from a study of T cells in Graves' hyperthyroidism and ophthalmopathy. TCR beta CDR3 region amplification was performed from RNA transcripts. TCR CDR3 underwent first-round RT-PCR with the HTBI primer set. TCRdb redid the calling of the multiplex PCR reads with MiXCR, one entry per CDR3 protein. The sample yields fewer than 400,000 distinct CDR3 sequences, around 14% seen once. Patients aged 18 to 65 had newly diagnosed hyperthyroidism lasting under 2 months. Clinical symptoms, serum thyroxine and TRAb, thyroid ultrasound and orbital computed tomography were used for the diagnoses. Out of approximately 10 ml of fresh peripheral blood came the PBMCs. With regard to this clonotype: One base away lies a much larger clone, so this may be a sequencing read error.

This receptor was taken from a young woman with Graves' hyperthyroidism that later progressed to Graves' ophthalmopathy. Sequencing used blood.

In nucleotides, the CDR3 is TGTGCCAGCAGAGACCGGGTGGACATCTTCATGAACACTGAAGCTTCCTTT. Amino acids: CASRDRVDIFMNTEASF. The chain is built from TRBV6-1 and TRBJ1-1, with D perhaps TRBD1 (5 bases). This CDR3 is built from 17 residues. Germline CDR1 is MNHNS and CDR2 is SASEGT.